Ten or more counts support the clone carrying this T cell receptor (beta chain). TCR beta CDR3 amplification used RNA transcripts. Second-round multiplex PCR came after first-round RT-PCR with HTBI primers. TCRdb analysed the multiplex PCR reads with MiXCR anew, one entry per CDR3 protein. Of approximately 210,000 distinct CDR3 sequences listed, roughly 27% are singletons. The data originate from a study of Graves' ophthalmopathy and Graves' hyperthyroidism. The sequence derives from a man between 45 and 60 years old with Graves' ophthalmopathy. The sequenced sample was peripheral blood.

CDR3 nucleotides: TGTGCCAGCAGTTTACAATTGACAGGGCTTCGTCCCTACGAGCAGTACTTC. Residues: CASSLQLTGLRPYEQYF. The J gene is TRBJ2-7, the V gene TRBV28; 7 nucleotides line up with TRBD1. The germline CDR1 and CDR2 sequences are MDHEN and SYDVKM. This CDR3 contains 17 residues. J lost 2 bases, V lost 2 bases, and 12 bases had no gene match. The variable domain in full, completed from reference TRBV28 and TRBJ2-7, reads DVKVTQSSRYLVKRTGEKVFLECVQDMDHENMFWYRQDPGLGLRLIYFSYDVKMKEKGDIPEGYSVSREKKERFSLILESASTNQTSMYLCASSLQLTGLRPYEQYFGPGTRLTVT.